These 17 T cell receptor beta chains share one sample of origin, sequenced in a study of low-dose radiotherapy and immunotherapy resistance in tumors. cDNA synthesis used a TRAV/TRBV-specific primer set for both chains. PCR amplification of the TCRs was performed with Phusion for approximately 20 PCR cycles, and it relied on a constant-region primer together with a V-primer adapter. TCRdb re-derived calls from the reads in MiXCR, one entry per CDR3 protein. The data hold approximately 14,000 distinct CDR3 sequences, with under 60% observed a single time. The source of these receptors is a human donor with advanced metastatic prostate, ovarian, gallbladder or colorectal cancer (not recorded which). This table probably holds off-target reads from a library built for another chain.

The CDR3 DNA follows: TGTGCCAGCACCTCAGACAGGAGGTCCTACGAGCAGTACTTC. This codes for CASTSDRRSYEQYF. This chain connects TRBV28 to TRBJ2-7, with D possibly TRBD1 on 6 matching bases. This CDR3 is 14 amino acids long. The germline V gene has CDR1 MDHEN and CDR2 SYDVKM. V was shortened by 7 bases and J by 1 base, with 14 bases between the two germline ends.

V and J are TRBV15 and TRBJ2-5; TRBD2 matches 9 bases. Germline V gene sequence: CDR1 LNHNV, CDR2 YYDKDF (reference sequence). The CDR3 extends over 13 amino acids. V shed 9 bases and J 5 bases; nucleotides not matched to a gene: 7. CDR3 in DNA: TGTGCCACAGCCGGGACTAGCCGCGAGACCCAGTACTTC. Translated: CATAGTSRETQYF.

V usage is TRBV28 and J usage is TRBJ2-2; TRBD1 might be the D (6 bases). Germline V gives CDR1 MDHEN, CDR2 SYDVKM. V lost 4 bases to trimming and J lost 3 bases, with 12 bases between them. This CDR3 is built from 15 residues. CDR3 in DNA: TGTGCCAGCAGTTGGCAGGGGATGTACACCGGGGAGCTGTTTTTT. Residues: CASSWQGMYTGELFF.

This chain connects TRBV12-3 or TRBV12-4 to TRBJ2-1; D may be TRBD1 (6 bases). This CDR3 is built from 14 residues. The V and J ends lost 1 base and 3 bases respectively, with 7 bases between them. CDR3 amino acids: CASSLGTVYNEQFF. The CDR3 nucleotides read TGTGCCAGCAGTTTAGGGACAGTCTACAATGAGCAGTTCTTC.

A few counts support this clonotype. The CDR3 DNA follows: TGTGCCTGCCATAGGGACTCTCTCAATGAGCAGTTCTTC. Amino acid sequence: CACHRDSLNEQFF. J is TRBJ2-1 and V is TRBV6-6; D is possibly TRBD2 (6 bases). There are 13 residues in the CDR3. Germline CDR1 is MNHNY and CDR2 is SVGAGI (reference sequence). V lost 11 bases, J lost 6 bases, and 17 bases lay in between.

V is TRBV19 and J is TRBJ2-1; 10 positions match TRBD2. The CDR3 has 16 residues. Looked up from germline, CDR1 is LNHDA and CDR2 is SQIVND (reference sequence). J was trimmed by 0 bases and V by 6 bases; bases with no gene match: 5. The DNA for the CDR3 is TGTGCCAGTAGGGAGGTAGCGGGAGGCTCCTACAATGAGCAGTTCTTC. Amino acid sequence: CASREVAGGSYNEQFF.

This clonotype was counted only a few times. Written as DNA, the CDR3 is TGTGCCATCAGTTCGAGTTTTGGGGATAGCACAGATACGCAGTATTTT. Its protein product is CAISSSFGDSTDTQYF. This rearrangement joins TRBV10-3 to TRBJ2-3, with D unresolved. Between the trimmed V and J ends, which lost 5 bases and 0 bases, there was a span of 15 bases. The germline V gene has CDR1 ENHRY and CDR2 SYGVKD. The CDR3 is 16 amino acids.

This clonotype was recorded a few times. The genes are TRBV5-1 and TRBJ1-3, with 8 bases identical to TRBD1. CDR1 is SGHRS and CDR2 is YFSETQ in the germline V gene. This CDR3 has 16 amino acids. V lost 4 bases, J lost 0 bases, and 6 bases stayed unmatched. The CDR3 reads CASSPTGGSSGNTIYF. The DNA for the CDR3 is TGCGCCAGCAGCCCCACAGGGGGGTCCTCTGGAAACACCATATATTTT.

For the CDR3, the DNA is TGTGCCAGCAGCCCGCCCGGGGTAGCGGCAGTGGAGACCCAGTACTTC. This translates into CASSPPGVAAVETQYF. This rearrangement joins TRBV5-6 to TRBJ2-5, with D possibly TRBD2 on 6 matching bases. The ends were cut back, 4 bases at V and 5 bases at J, with 21 bases in the middle. Germline loops: CDR1 SGHDT, CDR2 YYEEEE. CDR3 length: 16 amino acids.

This clonotype showed up just a few times. The chain has TRBV12-3 or TRBV12-4 and TRBJ1-6; 7 positions match TRBD1. The CDR3 spans 14 residues. The J segment lost 9 bases and the V segment lost 5 bases, leaving 7 bases of the junction unmatched. The CDR3 nucleotides read TGTGCCAGCAGTCCTAGGGGGCTTAGTTCACCCCTCCACTTT. Protein: CASSPRGLSSPLHF.

The chain has TRBV7-9 and TRBJ2-7; TRBD2 aligns across 9 bases. CDR3 length: 14 amino acids. Losses at the gene ends were 5 bases for V and 5 bases for J; bases not matched to a gene: 7. The germline V gene encodes CDR1 SEHNR and CDR2 FQNEAQ (reference sequence). This CDR3 reads CASSPLAGKHEQYF. CDR3 sequence (DNA): TGTGCCAGCAGCCCGCTAGCGGGGAAGCACGAGCAGTACTTC.

The sample holds a few counts of this clonotype. V is TRBV12-3 or TRBV12-4 and J is TRBJ1-3, with TRBD1 matching over 7 bases. V was clipped by 8 bases and J by 0 bases; unmatched bases: 13. This CDR3 spans 17 amino acids. CDR3 nucleotides: TGTGCCAGCGGCAACAGGGGAGCATCACACTCTGGAAACACCATATATTTT. Encoded protein: CASGNRGASHSGNTIYF.

This clonotype was found a few times. The chain links TRBV11-2 to TRBJ2-5; tentatively, D is TRBD2 (6 bases). The V gene lost 2 bases and the J gene lost 5 bases, with 9 bases spanning the gap. This CDR3 region has 13 residues. The germline gives CDR1 SGHAT, CDR2 FQNNGV. In DNA, the CDR3 is TGTGCCAGCAGCTTACAAGGGAGGGAGACCCAGTACTTC. This codes for CASSLQGRETQYF.

This clonotype showed up just a few times. This sequence joins TRBV28 and TRBJ2-2; perhaps TRBD1 as D (5 bases). CDR3 length equals 15 residues. Trimming left V 3 bases short and J 0 bases short, with 8 bases between. The germline CDR1 and CDR2 sequences are MDHEN and SYDVKM. CDR3 protein: CASSFGAANTGELFF. The CDR3 region has the DNA TGTGCCAGCAGTTTTGGGGCGGCGAACACCGGGGAGCTGTTTTTT.

This clonotype has just a few counts. The J gene is TRBJ2-7, the V gene TRBV6-6; possibly TRBD1 for D (6 bases). The ends were cut back, 2 bases at V and 3 bases at J, with 17 bases in the middle. The CDR3 is 16 amino acids. The germline CDR1 and CDR2 sequences are MNHNY and SVGAGI (reference sequence). CDR3 sequence reads: CASSYNPLGQDYEQYF. CDR3 coding DNA: TGTGCCAGCAGTTACAACCCCTTGGGACAAGACTACGAGCAGTACTTC.

In the case of this clonotype: The junction does not match germline at one end; this may be a read error. The gene calls are TRBV5-1 and TRBJ2-1, with 8 bases aligning to TRBD2. Germline CDR1 reads SGHRS; CDR2 reads YFSETQ. The CDR3 contains 15 residues. CDR3 DNA sequence: TGCACCAGCAGCGGCCCGGGCGGGAGGAACAATGAGCAGTTCTTC. This encodes CTSSGPGGRNNEQFF. The full variable domain, its missing parts supplied by reference TRBV5-1 and TRBJ2-1, is KAGVTQTPRYLIKTRGQQVTLSCSPISGHRSVSWYQQTPGQGLQFLFEYFSETQRNKGNFPGRFSGRQFSNSRSEMNVSTLELGDSALYLCTSSGPGGRNNEQFFGPGTRLTVL.

V and J are TRBV5-6 and TRBJ2-4; weak D call: TRBD2 (5 bases). Germline assignment: CDR1 SGHDT and CDR2 YYEEEE. Trimming took 0 bases from V and 8 from J, leaving 9 bases between them. The CDR3 totals 13 residues. The CDR3 loop reads CASSLALRDIQYF. CDR3 DNA: TGTGCCAGCAGCTTGGCCCTGCGGGACATTCAGTACTTC.